This T cell receptor beta chain was observed in a study of regulatory T cells in long-lasting Graves disease. Study-level findings and limits: Persistent patients had more shared public clonotypes (under 3,000) than new patients (approximately 920). Because few samples were included, accuracy may have been lower. TCR diversity was lower in persistent Graves' patients (versus newly diagnosed ones). Segments TRBV28, TRBJ1-2 and TRBJ2-5 showed preferential usage in persistent disease.

Building the TCR beta libraries relied on iRepertoire HTBI primers, and CDR3 regions underwent Arm-PCR. In TCRdb, the multiplex PCR reads were re-called with MiXCR into one record per CDR3 protein. The data contain more than 300,000 distinct CDR3 sequences, about 20% of them seen just once; the ten biggest clones take up just under 30%. This clonotype was seen repeatedly, ten times or more. Its antigen is not known. Time point specified: persistent/refractory GD, antithyroid drugs over 5 years with positive TRAb. The TCR library used RNA extracted from PBMCs. This CDR3 has 15 amino acids. Trimming left V 3 bases short and J 3 bases short, with 12 bases between.

Source: peripheral blood mononuclear cells (PBMCs), taken when the disease was refractory, from a patient treated with antithyroid drugs. The V call is TRBV12-3 or TRBV12-4, the J call TRBJ2-4, with a possible D match to TRBD2 (7 bases). The clonotype was recovered from a female donor with Graves disease. The CDR3 coding sequence is TGTGCCAGCAGTTTCGGGGGGCGCGGCAAAAACATTCAGTACTTC. As protein: CASSFGGRGKNIQYF.